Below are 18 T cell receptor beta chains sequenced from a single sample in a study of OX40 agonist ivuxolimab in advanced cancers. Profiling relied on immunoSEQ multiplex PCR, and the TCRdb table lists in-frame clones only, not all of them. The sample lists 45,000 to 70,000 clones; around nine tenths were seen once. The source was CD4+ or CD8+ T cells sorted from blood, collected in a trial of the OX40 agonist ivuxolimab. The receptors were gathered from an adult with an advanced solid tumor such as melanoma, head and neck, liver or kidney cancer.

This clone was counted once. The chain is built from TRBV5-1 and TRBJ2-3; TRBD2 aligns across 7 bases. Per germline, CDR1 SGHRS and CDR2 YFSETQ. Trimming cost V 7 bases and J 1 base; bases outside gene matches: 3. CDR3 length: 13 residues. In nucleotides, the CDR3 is TGCGCCAGCGGTGCGGGAGGCACAGATACGCAGTATTTT. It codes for CASGAGGTDTQYF.

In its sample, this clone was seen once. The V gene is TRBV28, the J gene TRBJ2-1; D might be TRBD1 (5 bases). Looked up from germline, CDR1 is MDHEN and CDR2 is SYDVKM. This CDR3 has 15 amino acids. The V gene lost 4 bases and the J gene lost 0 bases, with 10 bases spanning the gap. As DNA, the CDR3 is TGTGCCAGCAGTTCAGTGACAGACTCCTACAATGAGCAGTTCTTC. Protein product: CASSSVTDSYNEQFF.

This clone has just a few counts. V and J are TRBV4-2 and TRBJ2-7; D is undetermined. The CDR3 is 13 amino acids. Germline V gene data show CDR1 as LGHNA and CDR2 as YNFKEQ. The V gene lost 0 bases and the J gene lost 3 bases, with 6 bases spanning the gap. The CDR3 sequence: CASSQDRNYEQYF. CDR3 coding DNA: TGTGCCAGCAGCCAAGATCGAAACTACGAGCAGTACTTC.

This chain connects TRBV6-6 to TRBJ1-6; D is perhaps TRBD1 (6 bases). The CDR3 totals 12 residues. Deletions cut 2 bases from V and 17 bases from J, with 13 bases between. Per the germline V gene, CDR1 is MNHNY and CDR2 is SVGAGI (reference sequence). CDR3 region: CASSYTQGPVHF. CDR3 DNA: TGTGCCAGCAGTTACACACAGGGCCCGGTCCACTTT.

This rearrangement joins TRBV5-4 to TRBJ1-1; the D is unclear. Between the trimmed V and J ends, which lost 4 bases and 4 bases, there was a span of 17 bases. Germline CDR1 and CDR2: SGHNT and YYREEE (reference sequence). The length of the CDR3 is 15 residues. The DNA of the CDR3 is TGTGCCAGCAGCACCGCAGCGGGCGCGGGCACTGAAGCTTTCTTT. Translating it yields CASSTAAGAGTEAFF.

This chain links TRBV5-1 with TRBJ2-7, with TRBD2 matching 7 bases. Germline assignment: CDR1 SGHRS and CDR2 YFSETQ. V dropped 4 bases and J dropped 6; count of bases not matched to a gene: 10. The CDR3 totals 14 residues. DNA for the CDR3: TGCGCCAGCAGCGACCGGGACGGGAGGAGCGAGCAGTACTTC. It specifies CASSDRDGRSEQYF.

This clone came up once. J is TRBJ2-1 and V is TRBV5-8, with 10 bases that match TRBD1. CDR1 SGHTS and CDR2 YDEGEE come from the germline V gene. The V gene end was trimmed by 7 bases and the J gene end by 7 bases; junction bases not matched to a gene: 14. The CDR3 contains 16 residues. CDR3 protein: CASGYLGQGNRNEQFF. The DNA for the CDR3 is TGTGCCAGCGGATACTTGGGACAGGGGAATAGAAATGAGCAGTTCTTC.

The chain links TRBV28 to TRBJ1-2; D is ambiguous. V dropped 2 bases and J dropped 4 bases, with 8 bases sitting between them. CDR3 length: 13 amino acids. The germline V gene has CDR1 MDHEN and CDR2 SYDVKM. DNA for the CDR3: TGTGCCAGCAGTTTACCCCAGCTCTATGGCTACACCTTC. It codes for CASSLPQLYGYTF.

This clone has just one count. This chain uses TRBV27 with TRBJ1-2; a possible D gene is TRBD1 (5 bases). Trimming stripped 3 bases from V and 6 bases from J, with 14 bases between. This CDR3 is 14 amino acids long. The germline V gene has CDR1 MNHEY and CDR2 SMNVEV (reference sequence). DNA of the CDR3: TGTGCCAGCAGTTTTACGACAGCTAGAAATGGCTACACCTTC. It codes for CASSFTTARNGYTF.

The CDR3 DNA reads as TGTGCCAGCAGCCGTCCGGCCGCCCGCGTGGGAAACACCATATATTTT. It specifies CASSRPAARVGNTIYF. The chain is built from TRBV5-8 and TRBJ1-3; D gene uncertain. Trimming left V 4 bases short and J 4 bases short, with 18 bases between. There are 16 residues in the CDR3. Germline loops: CDR1 SGHTS, CDR2 YDEGEE.

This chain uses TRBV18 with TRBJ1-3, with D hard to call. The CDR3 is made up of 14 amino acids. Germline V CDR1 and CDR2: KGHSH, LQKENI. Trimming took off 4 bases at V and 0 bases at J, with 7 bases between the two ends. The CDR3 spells CASSLKDSGNTIYF. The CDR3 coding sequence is TGTGCCAGCTCACTGAAGGACTCTGGAAACACCATATATTTT.

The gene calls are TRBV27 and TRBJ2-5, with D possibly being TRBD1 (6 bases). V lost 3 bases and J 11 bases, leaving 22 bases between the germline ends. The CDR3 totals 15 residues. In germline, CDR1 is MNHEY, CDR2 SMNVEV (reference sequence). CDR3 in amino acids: CASSFGAGASYKQYF. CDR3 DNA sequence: TGTGCCAGCAGTTTCGGGGCAGGGGCCAGCTACAAGCAGTACTTC.

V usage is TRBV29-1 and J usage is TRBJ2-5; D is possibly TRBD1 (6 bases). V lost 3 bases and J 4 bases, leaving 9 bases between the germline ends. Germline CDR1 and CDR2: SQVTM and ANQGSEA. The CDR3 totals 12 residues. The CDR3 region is CSVDPGAETQYF. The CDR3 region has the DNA TGCAGCGTTGATCCAGGGGCAGAGACCCAGTACTTC. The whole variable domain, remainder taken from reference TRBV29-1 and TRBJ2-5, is SAVISQKPSRDICQRGTSLTIQCQVDSQVTMMFWYRQQPGQSLTLIATANQGSEATYESGFVIDKFPISRPNLTFSTLTVSNMSPEDSSIYLCSVDPGAETQYFGPGTRLLVL.

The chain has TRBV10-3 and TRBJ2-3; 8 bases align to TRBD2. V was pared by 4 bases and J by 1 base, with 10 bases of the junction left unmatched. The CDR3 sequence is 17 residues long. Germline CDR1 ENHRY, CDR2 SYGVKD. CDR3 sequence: CAISGGSGRVGTDTQYF. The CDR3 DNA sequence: TGTGCCATCAGTGGAGGATCCGGGAGGGTGGGCACAGATACGCAGTATTTT.

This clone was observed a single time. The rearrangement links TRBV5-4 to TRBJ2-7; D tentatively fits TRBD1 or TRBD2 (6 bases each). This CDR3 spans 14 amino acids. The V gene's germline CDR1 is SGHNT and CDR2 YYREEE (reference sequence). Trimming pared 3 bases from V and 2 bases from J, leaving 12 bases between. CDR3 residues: CASSSGGTPYEQYF. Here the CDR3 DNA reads TGTGCCAGCAGCTCCGGAGGGACACCCTACGAGCAGTACTTC. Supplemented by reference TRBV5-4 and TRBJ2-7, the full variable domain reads ETGVTQSPTHLIKTRGQQVTLRCSSQSGHNTVSWYQQALGQGPQFIFQYYREEENGRGNFPPRFSGLQFPNYSSELNVNALELDDSALYLCASSSGGTPYEQYFGPGTRLTVT.

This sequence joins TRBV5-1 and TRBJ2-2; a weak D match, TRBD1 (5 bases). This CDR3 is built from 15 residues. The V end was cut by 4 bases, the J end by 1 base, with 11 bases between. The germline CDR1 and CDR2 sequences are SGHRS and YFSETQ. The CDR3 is CASSPTQGNTGELFF. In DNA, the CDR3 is TGCGCCAGCAGCCCGACCCAGGGGAACACCGGGGAGCTGTTTTTT.

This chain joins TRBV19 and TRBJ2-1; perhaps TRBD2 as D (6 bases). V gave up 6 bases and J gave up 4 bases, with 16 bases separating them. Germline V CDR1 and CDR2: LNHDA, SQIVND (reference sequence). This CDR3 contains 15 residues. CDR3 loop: CASSPLAVLYNEQFF. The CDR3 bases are TGTGCCAGTAGCCCCTTAGCGGTATTGTACAATGAGCAGTTCTTC.

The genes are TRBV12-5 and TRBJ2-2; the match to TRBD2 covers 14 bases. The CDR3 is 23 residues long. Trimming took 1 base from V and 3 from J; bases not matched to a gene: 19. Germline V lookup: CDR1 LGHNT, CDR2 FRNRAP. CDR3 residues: CASGLASKGRLAGGPRDTGELFF. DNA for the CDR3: TGTGCTAGTGGTTTGGCGAGTAAGGGGAGACTAGCGGGAGGGCCCCGGGACACCGGGGAGCTGTTTTTT.